Reported below is one TCR beta chain. No antigen is known for it. These data come from a study of T cell responses to AZD1222 COVID-19 vaccine. Study-wide results and limits: Nearly half of unique spike-specific TCRs reportedly avoided B.1.351 and B.1.1.7 mutated regions. Clonal diversity may have been underestimated in mostly white British donors. After the peak T cell response, and only then, were repertoires sampled.

V gave up 4 bases and J gave up 1 base, with 14 bases separating them. The CDR3 has 15 residues. The germline gives CDR1 SGHDT, CDR2 YYEEEE. The table came from immunoSEQ multiplex PCR; TCRdb's copy has only in-frame clones and leaves some out. This table has about 130,000 clones, over 85% appearing once. The sample here was peripheral blood, taken on day 0 of AZD1222 vaccination. The receptor comes from an adult in good health. V is TRBV5-6 and J is TRBJ1-2; tentative D call: TRBD1 (5 bases). CDR3 nucleotide sequence: TGTGCCAGCAGCGCCGAAGGGGTCAGTAACTATGGCTACACCTTC. It is translated as CASSAEGVSNYGYTF.